Below, 15 T cell receptor beta chains from the same sample are listed, as sequenced in a study of blood T cells in healthy people across ages (dated by TCRdb to between 2015 and 2017). Libraries were prepared through 5' RACE. Sequencing was performed on an Illumina HiSeq 2500. A second PCR of about 7 to 12 cycles was run with a J-beta primer mix and a sample-barcoded 5' primer. TCRdb reworked the public reads: Q25 trimming with fastp, MiXCR clone assembly, productive beta chains retained. Rows are combined by CDR3 protein, so each entry shows the most common genes and DNA. This sample is represented by 1 million or so distinct CDR3 sequences; approximately 25% of them were singletons. Together, the top ten hold less than 0.85% of the sample. The sample was also linked to a second study, of T cells of mothers and their children.

The sequenced sample was blood. The receptors here all came from a girl aged 2 to 9 in good health.

This clonotype was found a few times. The chain carries TRBV9 and TRBJ2-2; weak D call: TRBD2 (5 bases). V was pared by 2 bases and J by 9 bases, with 11 bases between. The CDR3 spans 13 residues. Germline V gene sequence: CDR1 SGDLS, CDR2 YYNGEE. CDR3 DNA: TGTGCCAGCAGCGTCTCGGGGAGTTGGGAGCTGTTTTTT. This encodes CASSVSGSWELFF. The full variable domain, rest sourced from reference TRBV9 and TRBJ2-2, is DSGVTQTPKHLITATGQRVTLRCSPRSGDLSVYWYQQSLDQGLQFLIQYYNGEERAKGNILERFSAQQFPDLHSELNLSSLELGDSALYFCASSVSGSWELFFGEGSRLTVL.

The V and J genes are TRBV5-6 and TRBJ1-2; D possibly corresponds to TRBD1 (6 bases). V was trimmed by 1 base and J by 0 bases, leaving 13 bases between them. This CDR3 region has 16 residues. Germline V lookup: CDR1 SGHDT, CDR2 YYEEEE. In nucleotides, the CDR3 is TGTGCCAGCAGCTTGTTGACAGGATTTGCTAACTATGGCTACACCTTC. Protein: CASSLLTGFANYGYTF.

In its sample, this clonotype was seen many times. V and J are TRBV20-1 and TRBJ2-7; TRBD2 might be the D (5 bases). V was cut by 4 bases and J by 7 bases, with 11 bases left in between. Looked up from germline, CDR1 is DFQATT and CDR2 is SNEGSKA (reference sequence). This CDR3 is 11 amino acids long. The CDR3 bases are TGCAGTGCTACTATCCGGGGAGAGCAGTACTTC. Residues: CSATIRGEQYF.

Worth noting for this clonotype: A read error may account for a junction end that differs from germline. The V and J genes are TRBV6-2 or TRBV6-3 and TRBJ2-7; a weak D match, TRBD2 (6 bases). The CDR3 length is 13 residues. CDR1 and CDR2 (germline): MNHEY, SVGEGT. CDR3 sequence reads: CASSYWEESEQYF. For the CDR3, the DNA is TGCGCCAGCAGTTACTGGGAGGAGTCCGAGCAGTACTTC.

There are a few counts of this clonotype. The chain recombines TRBV3-1 with TRBJ2-7; D possibly matches TRBD1 or TRBD2 (5 bases each). Trimming cost V 4 bases and J 7 bases, with 23 bases left between them. In germline, CDR1 is LGHDT, CDR2 YNNKEL (reference sequence). The CDR3 runs 16 residues. The CDR3 DNA sequence: TGTGCCAGCAGCCCACAGGTGGCCTTCGAACTAGGAGAGCAGTACTTC. This sequence encodes CASSPQVAFELGEQYF.

Only a few counts were recorded for this clonotype. This chain links TRBV20-1 with TRBJ1-3; D uncertain. The V and J ends lost 1 base and 2 bases respectively, with 3 bases between them. CDR3 length equals 12 residues. In germline, CDR1 is DFQATT, CDR2 SNEGSKA (reference sequence). The CDR3, as DNA: TGCAGTGCTAGAGGGGCTGGAAACACCATATATTTT. Its translation is CSARGAGNTIYF.

The chain employs TRBV28 and TRBJ2-1; 10 nucleotides match TRBD1. The CDR3 totals 15 residues. The germline CDR1 and CDR2 sequences are MDHEN and SYDVKM. J lost 8 bases, V lost 3 bases, and 7 bases had no gene match. CDR3: CASSFVGQGGYEQFF. DNA for the CDR3: TGTGCCAGCAGTTTCGTAGGACAGGGGGGGTATGAGCAGTTCTTC.

Note on this clonotype: Relative to the germline gene, one junction end is altered; a read error may explain this. The chain recombines TRBV7-7 with TRBJ2-2; perhaps TRBD1 as D (6 bases). The CDR3 loop spans 16 amino acids. Looked up from germline, CDR1 is SSHAT and CDR2 is FNYEAQ (reference sequence). The CDR3 spells CASSSRTDVNTGELFF. The CDR3 DNA is TGTGCTAGCAGCTCCAGGACAGATGTTAACACCGGGGAACTGTTTTTT.

The gene calls are TRBV12-3 or TRBV12-4 and TRBJ2-1, with D maybe TRBD1 (6 bases). The J call may be in error: the DNA end matches TRBJ2-5 better. The CDR3 covers 15 residues. DNA for the CDR3: TGTGCCAGCAGTTTCACAGGGACCCAAGGAGAGACCCAGTACTTC. It specifies CASSFTGTQGETQYF.

A remark on this clonotype: The conserved closing phenylalanine or tryptophan is absent in this CDR3, likely reflecting a read error. The rearrangement joins TRBV2 to TRBJ1-1; unclear D gene. The germline V gene encodes CDR1 SNHLY and CDR2 FYNNEI. The ends were cut back, 8 bases at V and 7 bases at J, with 20 bases in the middle. There are 14 residues in the CDR3. In DNA form, the CDR3 reads TGTGCCAGCCCGACCCCGGATAGAGTTGGTGAAGCTTTCCTT. This codes for CASPTPDRVGEAFL.

The chain is built from TRBV5-1 and TRBJ2-7; 7 positions match TRBD1. Germline trimming cut 5 bases from V and 7 bases from J; bases unmatched to any gene: 9. The CDR3 totals 13 residues. Germline V gives CDR1 SGHRS, CDR2 YFSETQ. The CDR3 here is CASRATGANEQYF. For the CDR3, the DNA is TGCGCCAGCAGGGCTACAGGGGCGAATGAGCAGTACTTC.

In this sample, this clonotype turned up a few times. The chain recombines TRBV28 with TRBJ2-7; no clear D. V shed 3 bases and J shed 7 bases, with 19 bases lying between them. CDR3 length: 15 residues. Per germline, CDR1 MDHEN and CDR2 SYDVKM. The DNA of the CDR3 is TGTGCCAGCAGTTTCGGACGGTCTTCCCAAGGGGAGCAGTACTTC. Its translation: CASSFGRSSQGEQYF.

The chain recombines TRBV7-2 with TRBJ2-7; perhaps TRBD1 as D (5 bases). With 6 bases removed from V and 5 bases from J, the gap between germline ends came to 8 bases. The CDR3 extends over 11 amino acids. Germline V lookup: CDR1 SGHTA, CDR2 FQGNSA. This chain's CDR3 is CASRQGDEQYF. Here the CDR3 DNA reads TGTGCCAGCAGGCAAGGGGACGAGCAGTACTTC.

V gene TRBV4-1 combines with J gene TRBJ1-4; D uncertain. Looked up from germline, CDR1 is MGHRA and CDR2 is YSYEKL. The CDR3 is 14 amino acids. V lost 3 bases, J lost 8 bases, and 13 bases lay in between. The CDR3 loop reads CASSQIPSREKLFF. For the CDR3, the DNA is TGCGCCAGCAGCCAGATCCCCTCCAGGGAAAAACTGTTTTTT.

The rearrangement uses TRBV7-2 and TRBJ1-4; 10 bases fit TRBD1. This CDR3 comprises 15 residues. Germline trimming cut 5 bases from V and 8 bases from J; bases unmatched to any gene: 8. Looked up from germline, CDR1 is SGHTA and CDR2 is FQGNSA. The CDR3 spells CASSPGTGDGEKLFF. The CDR3 DNA follows: TGTGCCAGCAGCCCTGGGACAGGGGATGGCGAAAAACTGTTTTTT.